These 9 T cell receptor beta chains originate from one sample sequenced in a study of cytomegalovirus exposure and HLA in healthy donors. It was with 60 Vbeta and 13 Jbeta primers that the PCR ran. Method: immunoSEQ multiplex PCR; TCRdb's copy keeps in-frame clones and lacks some. The repertoire holds about 100,000 clones, with around two thirds as singletons. Sequenced: PBMCs. The source of these receptors is a young man in good health and CMV-seropositive.

CDR3 sequence: CASSLAPGTGNYGYTF. The CDR3, as DNA: TGTGCCAGCAGCTTAGCCCCCGGGACAGGAAACTATGGCTACACCTTC. The chain combines TRBV7-9 with TRBJ1-2; 8 nucleotides align to TRBD1. With V trimmed by 0 bases and J by 2 bases, 5 bases remained unmatched. In germline, CDR1 is SEHNR, CDR2 FQNEAQ (reference sequence). The CDR3 contains 16 residues.

The chain has TRBV6-1 and TRBJ2-1; D uncertain. Trimming removed 8 bases from V and 4 bases from J, with 6 bases in between. This CDR3 contains 11 residues. Per germline, CDR1 MNHNS and CDR2 SASEGT. CDR3 loop: CASSFYNEQFF. The CDR3 DNA reads TGTGCCAGCTCCTTTTACAATGAGCAGTTCTTC.

The rearrangement joins TRBV27 to TRBJ2-2; 11 nucleotides align to TRBD2. The CDR3 loop spans 17 amino acids. Germline lookup yields CDR1 MNHEY and CDR2 SMNVEV (reference sequence). After removal of 1 base from V and 4 bases from J, the junction contained 5 bases not matched to a gene. The CDR3 DNA reads as TGTGCCAGCAGTTTATGGGGTCTAGCGGGGGGCACCGGGGAGCTGTTTTTT. Its protein product is CASSLWGLAGGTGELFF.

This clone was seen more than once but under ten times. The chain uses TRBV7-9 and TRBJ1-1, with D unresolved. The CDR3 runs 13 residues. V was trimmed by 5 bases and J by 5 bases, leaving 12 bases between them. Germline CDR1 reads SEHNR; CDR2 reads FQNEAQ (reference sequence). In DNA form, the CDR3 reads TGTGCCAGCAGCCCTCCCCGGGAAACTGAAGCTTTCTTT. Residues: CASSPPRETEAFF.

This rearrangement joins TRBV5-1 to TRBJ1-4; no reliable D call. The CDR3 is 17 residues long. Trimming took off 3 bases at V and 7 bases at J, with 22 bases between the two ends. Germline CDR1 SGHRS, CDR2 YFSETQ. CDR3 nucleotides: TGCGCCAGCAGCTCCACCACGGGAAGTGGTCTGGGTGAAAAACTGTTTTTT. It encodes CASSSTTGSGLGEKLFF.

This chain joins TRBV6-6 and TRBJ2-1, with 7 bases aligning to TRBD1. The CDR3 length is 14 residues. J was trimmed by 9 bases and V by 0 bases; bases with no gene match: 5. From germline, CDR1 is MNHNY and CDR2 SVGAGI (reference sequence). The CDR3 here is CASSYSRGGGEQFF. The CDR3 DNA reads as TGTGCCAGCAGTTACTCGAGAGGGGGCGGTGAGCAGTTCTTC.

In this sample, this clone turned up a few times. The chain is built from TRBV9 and TRBJ1-2; 7 bases are shared with TRBD1. Germline V CDR1 and CDR2: SGDLS, YYNGEE. The ends lost 0 bases at V and 4 bases at J; junction bases unmatched: 12. This CDR3 has 17 residues. The CDR3 DNA reads as TGTGCCAGCAGCGTAGACGGAGGGGCGGGACAGTCCTATGGCTACACCTTC. This gives the protein CASSVDGGAGQSYGYTF.

The chain links TRBV6-5 to TRBJ1-2; 7 nucleotides line up with TRBD1. Losses at the gene ends were 8 bases for V and 10 bases for J; bases not matched to a gene: 10. CDR3 size: 12 residues. Germline V gene lookup returns CDR1 MNHEY and CDR2 SVGAGI. In DNA, the CDR3 is TGTGCCAGCGCCGGGACAGAGGATTACTACACCTTC. It encodes CASAGTEDYYTF.

The J gene is TRBJ2-2, the V gene TRBV4-1; 13 bases fit TRBD2. The trim removed 4 bases at V and 4 bases at J, leaving 3 bases unmatched. This CDR3 spans 16 amino acids. Germline V CDR1 and CDR2: MGHRA, YSYEKL. The CDR3 coding sequence is TGCGCCAGCAGCCGACTAGCGGGGGGTGGCACCGGGGAGCTGTTTTTT. As protein: CASSRLAGGGTGELFF.